The 5 T cell receptor beta chains given below trace back to one sample, sequenced in a study of CD8+ T cells in alopecia areata. Regarding treatment: oral pan-JAK inhibitor, 5-10 mg twice daily. RNA was extracted and reverse transcribed into cDNA as the sequencing template. Repertoires were generated with immunoSEQ multiplex PCR, while TCRdb's copy carries only in-frame clones and drops some. The profile covers just over 150,000 clones, with around 71% appearing a single time and around 0.9% taken by the ten largest. This material consisted of CD4+ T cells sorted from blood, taken at week 4, from a patient treated with tofacitinib. These receptors were obtained from a human donor with alopecia areata.

V gene TRBV6-4 combines with J gene TRBJ2-3; D possibly corresponds to TRBD1 (7 bases). The germline V gene has CDR1 MRHNA and CDR2 SNTAGT. Deletions cut 6 bases from V and 4 bases from J, with 20 bases between. This CDR3 is built from 16 residues. The CDR3, as DNA: TGTGCCAGCAGCCCCAGGGGGGCCACGCAAGCAGATACGCAGTATTTT. Protein: CASSPRGATQADTQYF.

This clone was observed a few times. V is TRBV10-3 and J is TRBJ2-3, with 8 bases matching TRBD2. V shed 10 bases and J 3 bases; nucleotides not matched to a gene: 12. The CDR3 extends over 15 amino acids. The germline V gene encodes CDR1 ENHRY and CDR2 SYGVKD. CDR3 amino acids: CATNSGGAITDTQYF. The CDR3 DNA reads as TGTGCCACTAACTCCGGGGGGGCCATAACAGATACGCAGTATTTT.

The CDR3 region is CASSSTGTPGYTF. In nucleotides, the CDR3 is TGTGCCAGCAGCTCTACCGGGACGCCGGGCTACACCTTC. V usage is TRBV5-6 and J usage is TRBJ1-2; maybe TRBD1 (5 bases). The V end lost 3 bases, the J end lost 8 bases, and 14 bases lay between the germline ends. The CDR3 covers 13 residues. Germline assignment: CDR1 SGHDT and CDR2 YYEEEE.

V gene TRBV4-2 combines with J gene TRBJ2-7, with D possibly being TRBD2 (6 bases). Trimming left V 4 bases short and J 2 bases short, with 18 bases between. There are 16 residues in the CDR3. In germline, CDR1 is LGHNA, CDR2 YNFKEQ. Here the CDR3 DNA reads TGTGCCAGCAGCCTTGCACCATTCGCGGGGACCTACGAGCAGTACTTC. Residues: CASSLAPFAGTYEQYF.

This clone has a single count. This sequence joins TRBV11-2 and TRBJ1-1, with D perhaps TRBD1 (5 bases). V was clipped by 7 bases and J by 0 bases, with 15 bases between them. Germline loops: CDR1 SGHAT, CDR2 FQNNGV. The CDR3 extends over 15 amino acids. The CDR3 bases are TGTGCCAGCACCCCTGTCCAGGGTTTGAACACTGAAGCTTTCTTT. It translates to CASTPVQGLNTEAFF.